What follows are 21 T cell receptor beta chains derived from one specimen sequenced in a study of cytomegalovirus exposure and HLA in healthy donors. It was with 60 Vbeta and 13 Jbeta primers that the PCR ran. Sequenced by immunoSEQ multiplex PCR; TCRdb stores in-frame clones only, minus some. The sample includes 55,000 to 70,000 clones, approximately 80% of them seen just once. Sequenced input: PBMCs. The source is a human donor in good health.

The J gene is TRBJ1-1, the V gene TRBV6-5, with D perhaps TRBD1 (5 bases). Trimming removed 5 bases from V and 0 bases from J, with 7 bases in between. The CDR3 sequence is 13 residues long. The germline V gene encodes CDR1 MNHEY and CDR2 SVGAGI. The DNA for the CDR3 is TGTGCCAGCAGTCGGGGGATGAACACTGAAGCTTTCTTT. It specifies CASSRGMNTEAFF.

The chain couples TRBV20-1 to TRBJ2-4; D unclear. Deletions cut 0 bases from V and 6 bases from J, with 3 bases between. The CDR3 loop spans 11 amino acids. From germline, CDR1 is DFQATT and CDR2 SNEGSKA (reference sequence). The CDR3 loop reads CSARDLNIQYF. The CDR3 DNA is TGCAGTGCTAGAGATCTAAACATTCAGTACTTC.

This chain uses TRBV4-3 with TRBJ2-4; D gene ambiguous. The germline gives CDR1 LGHNA, CDR2 YSLEER. V was pared by 0 bases and J by 1 base, with 10 bases between. This CDR3 spans 16 amino acids. DNA of the CDR3: TGCGCCAGCAGCCAAGACCCGGGTAGGGCCAAAAACATTCAGTACTTC. This gives the protein CASSQDPGRAKNIQYF.

The chain carries TRBV19 and TRBJ1-4; 9 bases map to TRBD1. From germline, CDR1 is LNHDA and CDR2 SQIVND (reference sequence). The CDR3 is 12 amino acids. V dropped 10 bases and J dropped 7; count of bases not matched to a gene: 4. CDR3 in DNA: TGTGCCACGGGACAGGGAACTGAAAAACTGTTTTTT. This encodes CATGQGTEKLFF.

This clone was recorded only once. J is TRBJ2-1 and V is TRBV25-1; possibly TRBD1 for D (5 bases). Germline V CDR1 and CDR2: MGHDK, SYGVNS. The CDR3 spans 13 residues. The germline V and J ends were trimmed by 8 bases and 10 bases, with 18 bases remaining between them. The DNA of the CDR3 is TGTGCCAGCGGGGCTCAGGGCCGAAGGGAGCAGTTCTTC. It encodes CASGAQGRREQFF.

This sequence joins TRBV2 and TRBJ2-1; 8 bases align to TRBD2. V shed 5 bases and J 0 bases; nucleotides not matched to a gene: 3. The CDR3 runs 15 residues. The V gene's germline CDR1 is SNHLY and CDR2 FYNNEI. CDR3 nucleotides: TGTGCCAGCAGTAGACTAGCGAACTCCTACAATGAGCAGTTCTTC. Protein sequence: CASSRLANSYNEQFF.

The chain couples TRBV7-8 to TRBJ2-2; D perhaps matches TRBD2 (5 bases). The germline gives CDR1 SGHVS, CDR2 FQNEAQ. The CDR3 is 15 residues long. The germline V and J ends were trimmed by 8 bases and 1 base, with 14 bases remaining between them. The CDR3: CASGLERWNTGELFF. DNA for the CDR3: TGTGCCAGCGGACTTGAGCGCTGGAACACCGGGGAGCTGTTTTTT.

The chain combines TRBV6-5 with TRBJ1-2; possibly TRBD1 for D (5 bases). The germline V gene encodes CDR1 MNHEY and CDR2 SVGAGI. Between the trimmed V and J ends, which lost 7 bases and 8 bases, there was a span of 14 bases. The CDR3 covers 12 residues. The CDR3 region is CASTRGGEGYTF. The CDR3 bases are TGTGCCAGCACCCGGGGGGGTGAGGGCTACACCTTC.

The V call is TRBV19, the J call TRBJ1-5, with TRBD1 matching 9 bases. CDR3 length equals 14 residues. Per the germline V gene, CDR1 is LNHDA and CDR2 is SQIVND (reference sequence). Trimming took 5 bases from V and 7 from J; bases not matched to a gene: 6. CDR3 DNA sequence: TGTGCCAGTAGTTTAACAGGGGGCCGGCAGCCCCAGCATTTT. Translating it yields CASSLTGGRQPQHF.

The chain couples TRBV7-2 to TRBJ2-1, with a possible D match to TRBD1 (6 bases). CDR1 is SGHTA and CDR2 is FQGNSA in the germline V gene. Trimming removed 3 bases from V and 5 bases from J, with 11 bases in between. This CDR3 contains 14 residues. The CDR3 nucleotides are TGTGCCAGCAGCTTCCGGGACACCCACAATGAGCAGTTCTTC. Translation: CASSFRDTHNEQFF. The full variable domain, completed using reference TRBV7-2 and TRBJ2-1, is GAGVSQSPSNKVTEKGKDVELRCDPISGHTALYWYRQSLGQGLEFLIYFQGNSAPDKSGLPSDRFSAERTGGSVSTLTIQRTQQEDSAVYLCASSFRDTHNEQFFGPGTRLTVL.

This clone was counted only a few times. This chain connects TRBV11-3 to TRBJ2-7; no clear D. CDR3 length equals 15 residues. Trimming removed 5 bases at V and 1 base at J, with 15 bases between. Germline values: CDR1 SGHNT, CDR2 YENEEA. The CDR3 is CASSPRGGTSYEQYF. CDR3 nucleotides: TGTGCCAGCAGCCCCCGTGGCGGCACATCCTACGAGCAGTACTTC.

V and J are TRBV5-4 and TRBJ2-7; 14 nucleotides align to TRBD2. With V trimmed by 4 bases and J by 7 bases, 4 bases remained unmatched. Germline lookup yields CDR1 SGHNT and CDR2 YYREEE (reference sequence). The CDR3 runs 14 residues. The CDR3 protein is CASSTWTSGGEQYF. The CDR3 DNA sequence: TGTGCCAGCAGCACCTGGACTAGCGGGGGGGAGCAGTACTTC.

The chain uses TRBV5-4 and TRBJ1-1; 7 bases fit TRBD1. The CDR3 consists of 14 residues. The trim removed 6 bases at V and 1 base at J, leaving 6 bases unmatched. CDR1 is SGHNT, CDR2 YYREEE, per germline (reference sequence). This CDR3 reads CASTPTGPNTEAFF. The CDR3 nucleotides are TGTGCCAGCACCCCGACAGGGCCGAACACTGAAGCTTTCTTT.

The chain uses TRBV5-1 and TRBJ1-4; 8 bases line up with TRBD1. J lost 8 bases, V lost 0 bases, and 6 bases had no gene match. The CDR3 totals 15 residues. Germline V gene lookup returns CDR1 SGHRS and CDR2 YFSETQ. For the CDR3, the DNA is TGCGCCAGCAGCTTGGCCCTGACAGGGGCGGAAAAACTGTTTTTT. Translating it yields CASSLALTGAEKLFF.

This clone was seen a single time. The chain carries TRBV7-2 and TRBJ2-1; 7 bases line up with TRBD2. The CDR3 spans 14 residues. The germline CDR1 and CDR2 sequences are SGHTA and FQGNSA. With V trimmed by 0 bases and J by 4 bases, 0 bases remained unmatched. CDR3: CASSLAGGYNEQFF. The CDR3 bases are TGTGCCAGCAGCTTAGCGGGAGGGTACAATGAGCAGTTCTTC.

The V gene is TRBV2, the J gene TRBJ1-3, with 11 bases matching TRBD1. The ends lost 6 bases at V and 2 bases at J; junction bases unmatched: 6. Looked up from germline, CDR1 is SNHLY and CDR2 is FYNNEI. The CDR3 sequence is 16 residues long. CDR3 bases: TGTGCCAGCAGAGACTCGGGACAGGGGGCTGGAAACACCATATATTTT. Amino acid sequence: CASRDSGQGAGNTIYF.

The chain joins TRBV5-6 to TRBJ1-4; D is unclear. The CDR3 totals 16 residues. Germline values: CDR1 SGHDT, CDR2 YYEEEE. With 1 base removed from V and 8 bases from J, the gap between germline ends came to 18 bases. The CDR3 loop is CASSLSFYDYAEKLFF. As DNA, the CDR3 is TGTGCCAGCAGCTTGTCCTTTTACGACTATGCGGAAAAACTGTTTTTT.

The V and J genes are TRBV4-1 and TRBJ2-2; 8 nucleotides align to TRBD2. This CDR3 has 19 amino acids. The germline V gene has CDR1 MGHRA and CDR2 YSYEKL. V shed 3 bases, J shed 0 bases, and the junction held 12 bases outside the gene matches. The DNA for the CDR3 is TGCGCCAGCAGCCAGTTGTGGACTAGCCGCGAGGCGAACACCGGGGAGCTGTTTTTT. This gives the protein CASSQLWTSREANTGELFF.

The chain combines TRBV7-9 with TRBJ2-7; possible D gene TRBD2, 6 bases. Trimming took off 5 bases at V and 5 bases at J, with 19 bases between the two ends. Germline V gene data show CDR1 as SEHNR and CDR2 as FQNEAQ (reference sequence). The CDR3 contains 15 residues. CDR3 nucleotide sequence: TGTGCCAGCAGCCCTCAGCGGGCGGGCTCAGACGAGCAGTACTTC. Amino acid sequence: CASSPQRAGSDEQYF.

The genes are TRBV7-3 and TRBJ2-1; D is possibly TRBD2 (5 bases). The CDR3 runs to 15 residues. The germline CDR1 and CDR2 sequences are SGHTA and FQGTGA. With 5 bases removed from V and 1 base from J, the gap between germline ends came to 12 bases. CDR3 sequence: CASSLSGNSYNEQFF. For the CDR3, the DNA is TGTGCCAGCAGCCTCAGCGGCAATTCCTACAATGAGCAGTTCTTC.

This clone was found a few times. This chain joins TRBV7-2 and TRBJ2-3, with D possibly TRBD2 on 5 matching bases. Germline CDR1 SGHTA, CDR2 FQGNSA. V dropped 1 base and J dropped 4 bases, with 9 bases sitting between them. This CDR3 is built from 14 residues. The CDR3 loop reads CASSLGSGADTQYF. In nucleotides, the CDR3 is TGTGCCAGCAGCTTAGGCTCCGGGGCAGATACGCAGTATTTT.